This T cell receptor beta chain was identified during a study of T-cell reconstitution after alpha-beta-depleted transplantation in children. Findings of the study overall: Surviving thymic progenitors and recipient T cells were the source of high TCRbeta diversity at day 60 in some patients. From newly produced T cells came most of the T-cell counts and diversity one year after transplant. Alpha-beta T cells present about two months after transplant were reported to originate from several hundred expanded graft clones.

This clonotype was seen a few times. Its target is unknown. The CDR3 has 13 amino acids. The J segment lost 4 bases and the V segment lost 5 bases, leaving 3 bases of the junction unmatched. Germline-derived CDR1 and CDR2 are MDHEN and SYDVKM. TCRbeta library preparation incorporated unique molecular identifiers. TCRdb recomputed calls from the PCR reads with MiXCR, one row per CDR3 protein. The data contain 300,000 to 350,000 distinct CDR3 sequences, roughly 15% of them singletons. The TCR comes from a male patient aged 2-15 years who had a stem cell transplant for acute lymphoblastic leukemia, so the T cells may come from the graft donor. Sequencing used PBMCs, mostly from graft donor cells, obtained 360 days after TCRalphabeta/CD19-depleted stem cell transplant. The chain employs TRBV28 and TRBJ2-5; 8 bases are shared with TRBD2. CDR3 bases: TGTGCCAGCAGTCCAGCGGGAGCAGAGACCCAGTACTTC. This codes for CASSPAGAETQYF.